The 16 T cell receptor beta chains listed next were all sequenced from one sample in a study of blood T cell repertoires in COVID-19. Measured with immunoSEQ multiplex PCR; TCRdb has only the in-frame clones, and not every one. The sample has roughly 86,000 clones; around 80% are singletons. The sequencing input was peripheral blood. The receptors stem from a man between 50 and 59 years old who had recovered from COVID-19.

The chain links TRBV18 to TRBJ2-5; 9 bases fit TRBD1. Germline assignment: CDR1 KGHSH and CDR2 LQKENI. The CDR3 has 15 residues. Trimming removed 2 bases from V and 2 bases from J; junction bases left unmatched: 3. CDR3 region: CASSPYGTGQETQYF. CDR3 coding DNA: TGTGCCAGCTCACCATACGGGACAGGGCAAGAGACCCAGTACTTC.

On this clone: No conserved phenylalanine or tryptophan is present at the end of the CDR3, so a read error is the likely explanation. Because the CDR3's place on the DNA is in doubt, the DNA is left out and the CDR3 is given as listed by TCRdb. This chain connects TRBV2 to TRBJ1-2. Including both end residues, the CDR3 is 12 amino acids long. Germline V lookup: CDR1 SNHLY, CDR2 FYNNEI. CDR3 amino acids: CASSVVGGVGSL.

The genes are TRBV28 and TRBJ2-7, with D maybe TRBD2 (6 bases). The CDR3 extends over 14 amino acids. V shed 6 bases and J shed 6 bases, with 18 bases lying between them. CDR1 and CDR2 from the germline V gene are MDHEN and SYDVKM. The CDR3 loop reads CASRRTMAEGEQYF. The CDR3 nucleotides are TGTGCCAGCAGACGGACTATGGCGGAGGGCGAGCAGTACTTC.

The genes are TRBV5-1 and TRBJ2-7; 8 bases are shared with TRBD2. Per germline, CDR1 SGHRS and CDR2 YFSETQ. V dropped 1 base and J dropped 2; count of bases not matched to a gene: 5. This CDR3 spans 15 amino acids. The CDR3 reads CASSLQGTSTYEQYF. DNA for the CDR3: TGCGCCAGCAGCTTGCAAGGGACTAGTACCTACGAGCAGTACTTC.

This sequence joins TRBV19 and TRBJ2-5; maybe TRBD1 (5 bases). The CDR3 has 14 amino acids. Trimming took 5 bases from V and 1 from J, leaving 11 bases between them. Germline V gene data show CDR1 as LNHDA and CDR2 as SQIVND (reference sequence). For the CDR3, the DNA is TGTGCCAGTAGTCCAACAGGTAGCCAAGAGACCCAGTACTTC. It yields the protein CASSPTGSQETQYF.

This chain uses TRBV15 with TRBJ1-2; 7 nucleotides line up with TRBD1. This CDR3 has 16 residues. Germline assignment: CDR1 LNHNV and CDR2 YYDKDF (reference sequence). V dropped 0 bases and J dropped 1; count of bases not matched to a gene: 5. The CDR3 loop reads CATSREVGQLNYGYTF. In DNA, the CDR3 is TGTGCCACCAGCAGAGAAGTGGGACAGCTTAACTATGGCTACACCTTC.

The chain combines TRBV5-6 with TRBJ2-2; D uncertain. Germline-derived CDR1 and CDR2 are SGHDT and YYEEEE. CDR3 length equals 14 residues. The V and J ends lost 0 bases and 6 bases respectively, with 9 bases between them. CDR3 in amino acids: CASSLGSVPGELFF. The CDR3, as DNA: TGTGCCAGCAGCTTGGGCAGTGTCCCCGGGGAGCTGTTTTTT.

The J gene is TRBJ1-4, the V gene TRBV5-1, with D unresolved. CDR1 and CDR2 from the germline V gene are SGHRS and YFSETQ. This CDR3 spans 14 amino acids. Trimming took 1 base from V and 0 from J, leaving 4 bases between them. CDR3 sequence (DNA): TGCGCCAGCAGCTTGTCCGCAACTAATGAAAAACTGTTTTTT. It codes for CASSLSATNEKLFF.

The CDR3 protein is CASSQDWANEKLFF. CDR3 sequence (DNA): TGTGCCAGCAGCCAAGATTGGGCGAATGAAAAACTGTTTTTT. The gene calls are TRBV3-1 (or the pseudogene TRBV3-2) and TRBJ1-4; D uncertain. CDR1 and CDR2 (germline): LGHDT, YNNKEL (reference sequence). V shed 0 bases and J shed 5 bases, with 7 bases lying between them. This CDR3 region has 14 residues.

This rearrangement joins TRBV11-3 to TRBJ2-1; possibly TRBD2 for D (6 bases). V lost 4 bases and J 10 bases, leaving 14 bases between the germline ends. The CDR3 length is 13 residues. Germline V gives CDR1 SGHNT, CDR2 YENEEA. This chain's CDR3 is CASSSWARGEQFF. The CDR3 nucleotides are TGTGCCAGCAGCTCCTGGGCCCGGGGGGAGCAGTTCTTC. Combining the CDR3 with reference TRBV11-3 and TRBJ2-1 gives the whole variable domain EAGVVQSPRYKIIEKKQPVAFWCNPISGHNTLYWYLQNLGQGPELLIRYENEEAVDDSQLPKDRFSAERLKGVDSTLKIQPAELGDSAVYLCASSSWARGEQFFGPGTRLTVL.

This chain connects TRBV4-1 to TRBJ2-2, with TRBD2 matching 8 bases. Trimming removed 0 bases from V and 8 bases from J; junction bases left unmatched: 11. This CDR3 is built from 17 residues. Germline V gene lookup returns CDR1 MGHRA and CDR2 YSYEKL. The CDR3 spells CASSQDRRTSTAGELFF. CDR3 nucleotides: TGCGCCAGCAGCCAAGATCGGAGGACTAGCACAGCTGGGGAGCTGTTTTTT.

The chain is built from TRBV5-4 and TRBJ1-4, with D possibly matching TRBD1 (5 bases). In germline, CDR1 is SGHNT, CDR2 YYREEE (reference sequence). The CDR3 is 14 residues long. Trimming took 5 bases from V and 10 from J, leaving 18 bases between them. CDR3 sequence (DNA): TGTGCCAGCAGGAAGGACATTGGAGGGAGAAAACTGTTTTTT. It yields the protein CASRKDIGGRKLFF.

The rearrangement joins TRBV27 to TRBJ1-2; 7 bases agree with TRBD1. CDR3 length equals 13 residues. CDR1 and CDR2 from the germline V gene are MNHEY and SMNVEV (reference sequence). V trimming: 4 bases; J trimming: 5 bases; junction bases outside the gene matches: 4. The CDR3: CASSSTGSYGYTF. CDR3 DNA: TGTGCCAGCAGTTCGACAGGGTCATATGGCTACACCTTC.

Here the CDR3 reads CAWSVRYRYSVGYTF. For the CDR3, the DNA is TGTGCCTGGAGTGTCCGATACAGGTACTCCGTAGGCTACACCTTC. V and J are TRBV30 and TRBJ1-2; TRBD1 is a possible D gene (5 bases). The germline V and J ends were trimmed by 0 bases and 8 bases, with 19 bases remaining between them. Germline CDR1 is GTSNPN and CDR2 is SVGIG (reference sequence). CDR3 length equals 15 residues.

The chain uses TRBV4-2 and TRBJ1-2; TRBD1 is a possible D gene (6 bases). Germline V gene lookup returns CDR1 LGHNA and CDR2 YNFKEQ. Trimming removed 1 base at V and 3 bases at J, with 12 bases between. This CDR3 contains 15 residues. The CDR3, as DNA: TGTGCCAGCAGCCAAGGGAACGCAGGGGACTATGGCTACACCTTC. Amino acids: CASSQGNAGDYGYTF.

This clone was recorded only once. CDR3 amino acids: CASSQERSTNEQFF. The CDR3 DNA sequence: TGCGCCAGCAGCCAAGAAAGGAGCACCAATGAGCAGTTCTTC. The chain employs TRBV4-3 and TRBJ2-1; D is unclear. The CDR3 has 14 residues. Trimming cost V 0 bases and J 6 bases, with 9 bases left between them. Looked up from germline, CDR1 is LGHNA and CDR2 is YSLEER.